This entry concerns a single T cell receptor (beta chain). The assay was immunoSEQ multiplex PCR, and TCRdb's table has in-frame clones only and misses some. Among under 300,000 clones listed, about 82% were seen once. This sample was taken from a study of blood T cell repertoires in COVID-19. The TCR was taken from an older man with acute or convalescent COVID-19. Sequencing was carried out using peripheral blood.

Written as DNA, the CDR3 is TGTGCCAGCATTCAACAGGGGACCGGAAACACCATATATTTT. Translation gives CASIQQGTGNTIYF. V usage is TRBV6-5 and J usage is TRBJ1-3, with 7 bases lining up with TRBD1. This CDR3 has 14 amino acids. Per germline, CDR1 MNHEY and CDR2 SVGAGI. With V trimmed by 7 bases and J by 4 bases, 7 bases remained unmatched.